The entry below gives a single T cell receptor (beta chain) sequence along with its context. These data come from a study of blood T cell repertoires in COVID-19. Study background: Whether acute or convalescent, the COVID-19 samples came from the United States, Italy and Spain. PBMCs, B-cell-depleted T cells, or T cells were the source of the cDNA or gDNA that made up the material.

Profiling relied on immunoSEQ multiplex PCR, and the TCRdb table lists in-frame clones only, not all of them. Counted here are under 200,000 clones, around 80% occurring once; the ten biggest clones make up more than 12%. This CDR3 is built from 15 residues. After removal of 4 bases from V and 4 bases from J, the junction contained 8 bases not matched to a gene. Germline CDR1 is SGHRS and CDR2 is YFSETQ. The clonotype originates from a woman between 65 and 79 years old with COVID-19, enrolled during active disease. Sequencing was done on a sample of peripheral blood. The chain couples TRBV5-1 to TRBJ1-2, with 9 bases aligning to TRBD1. The CDR3 loop is CASSAGQGGPYGYTF. CDR3 coding DNA: TGCGCCAGCAGCGCGGGACAGGGTGGCCCCTATGGCTACACCTTC.